The clone carrying this TCR beta chain came up a few times. The protocol was immunoSEQ multiplex PCR, while the TCRdb copy is restricted to in-frame clones and leaves out a portion. This table has about 200,000 clones, about 78% appearing once. This entry belongs to a study of blood T cell repertoires in COVID-19. Study context: T cells, B-cell-depleted T cells, or PBMCs provided the cDNA or gDNA that served as material.

With 0 bases removed from V and 2 bases from J, the gap between germline ends came to 12 bases. CDR1 and CDR2 from the germline V gene are SGDLS and YYNGEE. The CDR3 is made up of 16 amino acids. Sequencing used peripheral blood. The receptor's source is a woman between 70 and 85 years old with acute or convalescent COVID-19. The chain recombines TRBV9 with TRBJ1-5, with D possibly TRBD1 on 5 matching bases. CDR3 protein: CASSVDAGRGNQPQHF. CDR3 nucleotide sequence: TGTGCCAGCAGCGTAGATGCAGGGAGGGGCAATCAGCCCCAGCATTTT.